This note documents a single T cell receptor beta chain sequence. What it binds is unknown. The sample is drawn from a study of shared clonotypes between healthy human individuals. The study, taken as a whole, reports: Naive subsets tended to show greater estimated richness than memory subsets.

Naive-designated CD8 cells lacked CD45RO, were positively enriched for CCR7, and omitted terminally differentiated effector memory CD45RA+ cells. Donors were healthy HIV-negative adults without recent acute infections or vaccinations. As processed by the authors: For the immunoSEQ data, sequences were junction-only without quality scores, so filtering differed. Sequenced by immunoSEQ multiplex PCR; TCRdb stores in-frame clones only, minus some. D and trimming come from the DNA, and the V and J calls and clone size come from that table. Of 760,000 or so clones in the sample, 90% to 97% were seen once. The TCR comes from a young man in good health. Sample: naive CD8+ T cells sorted from blood.

For the CDR3, the DNA is TGTGCCAGCAGGTTGTCGTATGAGCCCGGATACGAGCAGTACTTC. Its translation: CASRLSYEPGYEQYF. V gene TRBV5-8 combines with J gene TRBJ2-7; D uncertain. Germline assignment: CDR1 SGHTS and CDR2 YDEGEE. The CDR3 is made up of 15 amino acids. Between the trimmed V and J ends, which lost 5 bases and 4 bases, there was a span of 19 bases.